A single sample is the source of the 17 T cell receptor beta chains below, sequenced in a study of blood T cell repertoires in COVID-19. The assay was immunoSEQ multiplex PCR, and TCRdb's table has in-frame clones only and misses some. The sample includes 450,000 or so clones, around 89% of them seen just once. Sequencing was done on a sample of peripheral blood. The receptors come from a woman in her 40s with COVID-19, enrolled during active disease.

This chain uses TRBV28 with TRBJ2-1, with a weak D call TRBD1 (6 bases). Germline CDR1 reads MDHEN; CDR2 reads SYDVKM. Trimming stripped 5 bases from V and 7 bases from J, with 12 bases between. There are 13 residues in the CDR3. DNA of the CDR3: TGTGCCAGCAGTCTCCCCACAGGGAATGAGCAGTTCTTC. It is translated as CASSLPTGNEQFF.

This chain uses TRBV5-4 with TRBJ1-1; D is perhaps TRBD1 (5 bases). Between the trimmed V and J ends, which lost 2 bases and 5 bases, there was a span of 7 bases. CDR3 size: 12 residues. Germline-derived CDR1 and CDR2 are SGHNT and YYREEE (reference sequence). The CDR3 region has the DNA TGTGCCAGCAGCTTCCGGGGGACTGAAGCTTTCTTT. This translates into CASSFRGTEAFF. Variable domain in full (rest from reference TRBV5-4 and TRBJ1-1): ETGVTQSPTHLIKTRGQQVTLRCSSQSGHNTVSWYQQALGQGPQFIFQYYREEENGRGNFPPRFSGLQFPNYSSELNVNALELDDSALYLCASSFRGTEAFFGQGTRLTVV.

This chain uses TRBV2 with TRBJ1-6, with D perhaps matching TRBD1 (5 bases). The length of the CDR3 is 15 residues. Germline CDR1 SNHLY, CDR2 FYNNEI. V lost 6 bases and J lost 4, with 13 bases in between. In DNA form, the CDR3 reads TGTGCCAGCAGCTACCGACAGCATTATAATTCACCCCTCCACTTT. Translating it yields CASSYRQHYNSPLHF.

In DNA, the CDR3 is TGTGCCTGGGCCCCTGACAGGGACAATCAGCCCCAGCATTTT. Protein product: CAWAPDRDNQPQHF. The chain uses TRBV30 and TRBJ1-5, with TRBD1 identical over 7 bases. Germline-derived CDR1 and CDR2 are GTSNPN and SVGIG (reference sequence). The CDR3 length is 14 residues. The V segment lost 5 bases and the J segment 3 bases; nucleotides outside the gene matches: 7.

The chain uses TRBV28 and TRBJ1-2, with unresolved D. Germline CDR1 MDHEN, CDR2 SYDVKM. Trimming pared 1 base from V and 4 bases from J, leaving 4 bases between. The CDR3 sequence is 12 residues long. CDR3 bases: TGTGCCAGCAGTTTATCAGTCTATGGCTACACCTTC. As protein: CASSLSVYGYTF.

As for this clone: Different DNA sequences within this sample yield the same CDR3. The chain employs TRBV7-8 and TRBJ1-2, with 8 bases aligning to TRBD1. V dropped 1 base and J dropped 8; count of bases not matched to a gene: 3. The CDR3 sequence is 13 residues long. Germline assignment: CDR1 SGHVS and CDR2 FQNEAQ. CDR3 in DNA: TGTGCCAGCAGCTTAGGGACAGGGTACGGCTACACCTTC. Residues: CASSLGTGYGYTF.

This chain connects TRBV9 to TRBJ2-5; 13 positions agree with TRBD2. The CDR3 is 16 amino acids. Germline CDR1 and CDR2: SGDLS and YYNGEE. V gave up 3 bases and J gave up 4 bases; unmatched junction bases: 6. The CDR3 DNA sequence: TGTGCCAGCAGCGAGACTAGCGGGGGGTCGGGAGAGACCCAGTACTTC. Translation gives CASSETSGGSGETQYF.

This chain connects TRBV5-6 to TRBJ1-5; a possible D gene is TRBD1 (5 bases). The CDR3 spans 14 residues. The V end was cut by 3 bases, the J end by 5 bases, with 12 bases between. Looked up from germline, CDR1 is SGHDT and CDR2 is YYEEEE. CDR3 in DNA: TGTGCCAGCAGCTCAGGGATTTTAGATCAGCCCCAGCATTTT. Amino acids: CASSSGILDQPQHF.

The CDR3 region has the DNA TGCGCCAGCAGCCAAGATCACCGGGGAAATTCCAATACGCAGTATTTT. Protein sequence: CASSQDHRGNSNTQYF. The genes are TRBV4-3 and TRBJ2-3, with a possible D match to TRBD2 (5 bases). V shed 0 bases and J shed 7 bases, with 17 bases lying between them. CDR3 length: 16 amino acids. Germline-derived CDR1 and CDR2 are LGHNA and YSLEER.

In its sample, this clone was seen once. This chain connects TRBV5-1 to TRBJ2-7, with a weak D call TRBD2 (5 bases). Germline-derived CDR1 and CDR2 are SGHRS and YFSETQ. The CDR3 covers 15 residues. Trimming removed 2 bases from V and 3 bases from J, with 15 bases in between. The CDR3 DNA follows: TGCGCCAGCAGCTTCGGACTTACCCAAAACTACGAGCAGTACTTC. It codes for CASSFGLTQNYEQYF.

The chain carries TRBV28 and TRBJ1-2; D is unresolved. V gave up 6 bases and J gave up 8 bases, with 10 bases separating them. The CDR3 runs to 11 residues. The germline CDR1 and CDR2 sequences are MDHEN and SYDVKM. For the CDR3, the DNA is TGTGCCAGCAGCGCCTTACAGGGCTACACCTTC. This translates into CASSALQGYTF.

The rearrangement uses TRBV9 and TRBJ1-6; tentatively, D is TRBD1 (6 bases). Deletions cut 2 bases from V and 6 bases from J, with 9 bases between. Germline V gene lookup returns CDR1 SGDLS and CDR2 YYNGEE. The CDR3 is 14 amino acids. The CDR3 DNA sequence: TGTGCCAGCAGCGTTCTGGACAGTAATTCACCCCTCCACTTT. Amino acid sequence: CASSVLDSNSPLHF.

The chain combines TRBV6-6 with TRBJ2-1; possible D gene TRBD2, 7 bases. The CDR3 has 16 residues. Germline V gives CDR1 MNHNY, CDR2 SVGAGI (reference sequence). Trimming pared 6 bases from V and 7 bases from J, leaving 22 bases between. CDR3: CASRKAGGAFFNEQFF. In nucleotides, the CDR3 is TGTGCCAGCAGAAAGGCTGGGGGGGCCTTTTTTAATGAGCAGTTCTTC.

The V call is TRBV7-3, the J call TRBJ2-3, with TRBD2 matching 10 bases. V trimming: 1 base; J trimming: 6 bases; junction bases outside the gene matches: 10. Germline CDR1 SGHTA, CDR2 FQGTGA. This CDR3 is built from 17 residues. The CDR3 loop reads CASSLNGLAGAGDTQYF. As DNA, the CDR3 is TGTGCCAGCAGCTTAAATGGGCTAGCGGGAGCGGGGGATACGCAGTATTTT. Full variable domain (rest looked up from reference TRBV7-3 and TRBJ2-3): GAGVSQTPSNKVTEKGKYVELRCDPISGHTALYWYRQSLGQGPEFLIYFQGTGAADDSGLPNDRFFAVRPEGSVSTLKIQRTERGDSAVYLCASSLNGLAGAGDTQYFGPGTRLTVL.

CDR3 region: CASSLAPSIDEQFF. The CDR3 DNA is TGTGCCAGCAGCTTAGCCCCCAGTATTGATGAGCAGTTCTTC. V and J are TRBV7-2 and TRBJ2-1; D is ambiguous. This CDR3 is built from 14 residues. The ends were cut back, 0 bases at V and 8 bases at J, with 11 bases in the middle. The V gene's germline CDR1 is SGHTA and CDR2 FQGNSA. Combining the CDR3 with reference TRBV7-2 and TRBJ2-1 gives the whole variable domain GAGVSQSPSNKVTEKGKDVELRCDPISGHTALYWYRQSLGQGLEFLIYFQGNSAPDKSGLPSDRFSAERTGGSVSTLTIQRTQQEDSAVYLCASSLAPSIDEQFFGPGTRLTVL.

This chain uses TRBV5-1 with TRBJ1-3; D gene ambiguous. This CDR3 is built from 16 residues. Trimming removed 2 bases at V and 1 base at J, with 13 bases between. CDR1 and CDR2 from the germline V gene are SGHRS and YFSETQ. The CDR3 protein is CASSFGGSNSGNTIYF. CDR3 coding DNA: TGCGCCAGCAGCTTTGGAGGCTCGAATTCTGGAAACACCATATATTTT.

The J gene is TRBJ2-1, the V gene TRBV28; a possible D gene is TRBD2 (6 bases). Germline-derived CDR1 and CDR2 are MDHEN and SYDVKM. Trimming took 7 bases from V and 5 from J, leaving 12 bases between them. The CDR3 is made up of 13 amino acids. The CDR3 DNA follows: TGTGCCAGCAAGGCGGGGAGCAACAATGAGCAGTTCTTC. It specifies CASKAGSNNEQFF.